The 23 T cell receptor beta chains listed next were all sequenced from one sample in a study of sequential checkpoint blockade in melanoma. Using immunoSEQ multiplex PCR, the repertoire was profiled, and TCRdb retains in-frame clones only, with some absent. The profile shows around 30,000 clones, approximately 86% of them singletons. Treatment here: randomized to nivolumab then ipilimumab (arm A) or the reverse (arm B). Sequencing used CD8+ T cells sorted from blood (inferred from file names), obtained from a patient given nivolumab and ipilimumab in sequence. These receptors were obtained from a human donor with melanoma.

The chain joins TRBV28 to TRBJ2-7; the D gene is possibly TRBD2 (7 bases). In germline, CDR1 is MDHEN, CDR2 SYDVKM. V lost 1 base and J lost 5, with 12 bases in between. The CDR3 loop spans 14 amino acids. In nucleotides, the CDR3 is TGTGCCAGCAGTTTATCGGGGGGCCAGAACGAGCAGTACTTC. It codes for CASSLSGGQNEQYF.

J is TRBJ2-5 and V is TRBV4-3, with TRBD2 identical over 8 bases. J gave up 2 bases and V 1 base, and 6 bases lay outside the gene matches. The germline V gene encodes CDR1 LGHNA and CDR2 YSLEER. The CDR3 covers 16 residues. CDR3 coding DNA: TGCGCCAGCAGCCAAGTTTGGCGCGGGAGGCAAGAGACCCAGTACTTC. Translating gives CASSQVWRGRQETQYF.

V is TRBV5-4 and J is TRBJ2-3; D possibly corresponds to TRBD2 (5 bases). The CDR3 totals 11 residues. Trimming took off 3 bases at V and 6 bases at J, with 5 bases between the two ends. The germline CDR1 and CDR2 sequences are SGHNT and YYREEE (reference sequence). The CDR3 DNA sequence: TGTGCCAGCAGCTCGGGGGATACGCAGTATTTT. As protein: CASSSGDTQYF. The full variable domain, with the rest looked up from reference TRBV5-4 and TRBJ2-3, is ETGVTQSPTHLIKTRGQQVTLRCSSQSGHNTVSWYQQALGQGPQFIFQYYREEENGRGNFPPRFSGLQFPNYSSELNVNALELDDSALYLCASSSGDTQYFGPGTRLTVL.

The chain employs TRBV7-9 and TRBJ2-7, with 14 bases lining up with TRBD2. V dropped 5 bases and J dropped 3; count of bases not matched to a gene: 6. This CDR3 contains 16 residues. Per the germline V gene, CDR1 is SEHNR and CDR2 is FQNEAQ (reference sequence). The CDR3 region is CASSRTSGRSLYEQYF. The CDR3 DNA follows: TGTGCCAGCAGCCGGACTAGCGGGAGGTCACTCTACGAGCAGTACTTC.

V and J are TRBV4-3 and TRBJ1-2, with D hard to call. This CDR3 region has 14 residues. V shed 0 bases and J shed 4 bases, with 9 bases lying between them. Germline V gene sequence: CDR1 LGHNA, CDR2 YSLEER. CDR3 nucleotides: TGCGCCAGCAGCCAAGAAGGCGGCCGCTATGGCTACACCTTC. It specifies CASSQEGGRYGYTF.

DNA of the CDR3: TGTGCCAGCAGTTCCCCAAATGAGCAGTTCTTC. The encoded protein is CASSSPNEQFF. The V and J genes are TRBV7-9 and TRBJ2-1; D is ambiguous. V was clipped by 6 bases and J by 7 bases, with 7 bases between them. CDR1 is SEHNR, CDR2 FQNEAQ, per germline (reference sequence). The CDR3 totals 11 residues. The full variable domain, its missing parts supplied by reference TRBV7-9 and TRBJ2-1, is DTGVSQNPRHKITKRGQNVTFRCDPISEHNRLYWYRQTLGQGPEFLTYFQNEAQLEKSRLLSDRFSAERPKGSFSTLEIQRTEQGDSAMYLCASSSPNEQFFGPGTRLTVL.

The chain uses TRBV7-9 and TRBJ2-1; D unclear. There are 13 residues in the CDR3. The V end lost 0 bases, the J end lost 7 bases, and 7 bases lay between the germline ends. Germline CDR1 and CDR2: SEHNR and FQNEAQ (reference sequence). The CDR3 region has the DNA TGTGCCAGCAGCTTAGCGCCTAGGAATGAGCAGTTCTTC. Its protein is CASSLAPRNEQFF.

In DNA, the CDR3 is TGTGCCAGCAGCGCCGGGTCCTACACCGGGGAGCTGTTTTTT. Its protein is CASSAGSYTGELFF. This chain uses TRBV11-1 with TRBJ2-2, with D hard to call. V shed 5 bases and J shed 3 bases, with 10 bases lying between them. The CDR3 totals 14 residues. Germline lookup yields CDR1 SGHAT and CDR2 FQDESV (reference sequence).

The chain links TRBV11-2 to TRBJ2-7, with TRBD1 identical over 8 bases. The CDR3 totals 15 residues. Germline CDR1 SGHAT, CDR2 FQNNGV. V lost 6 bases, J lost 3 bases, and 10 bases stayed unmatched. This chain's CDR3 is CASSIGQGVGYEQYF. DNA of the CDR3: TGTGCCAGCAGTATCGGACAGGGAGTGGGCTACGAGCAGTACTTC.

The rearrangement links TRBV7-2 to TRBJ1-5, with 8 bases lining up with TRBD1. Looked up from germline, CDR1 is SGHTA and CDR2 is FQGNSA. J gave up 4 bases and V 1 base, and 9 bases lay outside the gene matches. The CDR3 covers 17 residues. CDR3 in amino acids: CASSLVETGVYNQPQHF. In nucleotides, the CDR3 is TGTGCCAGCAGCTTAGTTGAGACAGGGGTATATAATCAGCCCCAGCATTTT. Looking up the rest from reference TRBV7-2 and TRBJ1-5 gives the full variable domain: GAGVSQSPSNKVTEKGKDVELRCDPISGHTALYWYRQSLGQGLEFLIYFQGNSAPDKSGLPSDRFSAERTGGSVSTLTIQRTQQEDSAVYLCASSLVETGVYNQPQHFGDGTRLSIL.

The V gene is TRBV28, the J gene TRBJ2-3; TRBD2 matches at 9 bases. The germline V gene has CDR1 MDHEN and CDR2 SYDVKM. The CDR3 has 15 amino acids. With 3 bases clipped from V and 4 bases from J, the junction kept 5 bases outside the gene matches. This CDR3 is CASSLAGGPADTQYF. The CDR3 nucleotides read TGTGCCAGCAGTTTGGCGGGGGGGCCAGCAGATACGCAGTATTTT.

This clone has only a few counts. The rearrangement links TRBV6-4 to TRBJ2-7; 7 nucleotides align to TRBD1. The germline gives CDR1 MRHNA, CDR2 SNTAGT. The V gene end was trimmed by 5 bases and the J gene end by 0 bases; junction bases not matched to a gene: 4. The CDR3 contains 14 residues. CDR3 in amino acids: CASSRGRVSYEQYF. The CDR3 DNA reads as TGTGCCAGCAGTAGGGGGCGGGTCTCCTACGAGCAGTACTTC.

V is TRBV15 and J is TRBJ2-1; tentatively, D is TRBD2 (6 bases). Per the germline V gene, CDR1 is LNHNV and CDR2 is YYDKDF (reference sequence). This CDR3 has 12 residues. The V and J ends lost 1 base and 9 bases respectively, with 7 bases between them. Here the CDR3 reads CATSRVGGEQFF. CDR3 DNA sequence: TGTGCCACCAGCAGAGTGGGGGGTGAGCAGTTCTTC.

This clone appeared once. V and J are TRBV13 and TRBJ1-2, with TRBD1 identical over 10 bases. V lost 5 bases to trimming and J lost 4 bases; unmatched junction nucleotides: 4. The CDR3 sequence is 14 residues long. The germline V gene encodes CDR1 PRHDT and CDR2 FYEKMQ (reference sequence). CDR3 nucleotides: TGTGCCAGCAGCATGGGACAGGGGACCTATGGCTACACCTTC. Protein: CASSMGQGTYGYTF.

The chain employs TRBV6-5 and TRBJ2-7; 7 bases are shared with TRBD1. V gave up 6 bases and J gave up 3 bases; unmatched junction bases: 2. Germline loops: CDR1 MNHEY, CDR2 SVGAGI. The length of the CDR3 is 12 residues. The DNA of the CDR3 is TGTGCCAGCAGCGGGACAGTCTACGAGCAGTACTTC. It translates to CASSGTVYEQYF.

The chain uses TRBV2 and TRBJ1-4; tentative D call: TRBD1 (6 bases). Trimming removed 3 bases from V and 7 bases from J, with 18 bases in between. The germline CDR1 and CDR2 sequences are SNHLY and FYNNEI. CDR3 length equals 16 residues. The CDR3 region is CASSDVYRVQIEKLFF. As DNA, the CDR3 is TGTGCCAGCAGTGATGTGTACAGGGTGCAAATTGAAAAACTGTTTTTT.

The chain combines TRBV7-2 with TRBJ2-1, with D perhaps matching TRBD2 (5 bases). Germline-derived CDR1 and CDR2 are SGHTA and FQGNSA. The CDR3 runs to 13 residues. The V gene lost 5 bases and the J gene lost 9 bases, with 14 bases spanning the gap. The DNA for the CDR3 is TGTGCCAGCAGCCCCTCCCCGAGGGTTGAGCAGTTCTTC. It translates to CASSPSPRVEQFF. Variable domain in full (rest from reference TRBV7-2 and TRBJ2-1): GAGVSQSPSNKVTEKGKDVELRCDPISGHTALYWYRQSLGQGLEFLIYFQGNSAPDKSGLPSDRFSAERTGGSVSTLTIQRTQQEDSAVYLCASSPSPRVEQFFGPGTRLTVL.

This clone appeared a few times. V and J are TRBV6-1 and TRBJ1-3, with 7 bases identical to TRBD1. This CDR3 comprises 12 residues. V gave up 10 bases and J gave up 4 bases; unmatched junction bases: 4. The germline CDR1 and CDR2 sequences are MNHNS and SASEGT. CDR3 residues: CATGTVGNTIYF. The CDR3 DNA follows: TGTGCCACCGGGACAGTCGGAAACACCATATATTTT.

V usage is TRBV7-2 and J usage is TRBJ2-7; 7 bases align to TRBD2. CDR1 SGHTA and CDR2 FQGNSA come from the germline V gene. This CDR3 spans 14 amino acids. V lost 2 bases and J lost 6; bases outside the gene matches: 7. CDR3 in amino acids: CASSLWEGPGEQYF. The CDR3 DNA sequence: TGTGCCAGCAGCTTATGGGAGGGGCCGGGCGAGCAGTACTTC.

J is TRBJ2-7 and V is TRBV7-9; possible D gene TRBD1, 6 bases. Trimming removed 6 bases from V and 5 bases from J, with 11 bases in between. The germline V gene encodes CDR1 SEHNR and CDR2 FQNEAQ (reference sequence). This CDR3 is built from 12 residues. The DNA of the CDR3 is TGTGCCAGCAGGAACAGGGTCAACGAGCAGTACTTC. It codes for CASRNRVNEQYF.

A single count supports this clone. V and J are TRBV15 and TRBJ2-2; no definite D call. The ends were cut back, 8 bases at V and 3 bases at J, with 4 bases in the middle. The CDR3 spans 11 residues. Germline CDR1 reads LNHNV; CDR2 reads YYDKDF (reference sequence). CDR3 amino acids: CATQYTGELFF. The CDR3 nucleotides are TGTGCCACCCAGTACACCGGGGAGCTGTTTTTT.

Relative to its sample, this clone is medium-sized. V and J are TRBV4-1 and TRBJ2-7; D might be TRBD1 (5 bases). The length of the CDR3 is 17 residues. Germline loops: CDR1 MGHRA, CDR2 YSYEKL. Trimming shortened V by 1 base and J by 4 bases, and 20 bases separated the two germline ends. The CDR3 nucleotides read TGCGCCAGCAGCCAAGGCCCTCGGATCCTCAGGGTATACGAGCAGTACTTC. This encodes CASSQGPRILRVYEQYF.

CDR3 DNA sequence: TGTGCCAGCAGCCTCAGTGATGGGCGATTCTATGGCTACACCTTC. Its translation is CASSLSDGRFYGYTF. J is TRBJ1-2 and V is TRBV7-9; D gene unclear. V was cut by 5 bases and J by 4 bases, with 17 bases left in between. Germline CDR1 reads SEHNR; CDR2 reads FQNEAQ (reference sequence). The CDR3 extends over 15 amino acids.